The next 19 T cell receptor beta chains were all read from a single sample in a study of technical replicates of blood from a handful of donors. Sequencing was performed with immunoSEQ multiplex PCR; in TCRdb, only in-frame clones are kept and a portion is missing. The sample shows more than 55,000 clones, roughly 92% of them seen only once. What was sequenced was PBMCs. Every receptor here comes from a human donor in good health. Some clones in this sample may be carry-over from other donors' samples.

This clone appeared once. The rearrangement links TRBV6-1 to TRBJ2-7; possibly TRBD2 for D (5 bases). Germline V CDR1 and CDR2: MNHNS, SASEGT. V was clipped by 6 bases and J by 2 bases, with 14 bases between them. This CDR3 comprises 14 residues. Written as DNA, the CDR3 is TGTGCCAGCAGCCAACTAGTGGGTGCCTACGAGCAGTACTTC. This gives the protein CASSQLVGAYEQYF.

The chain uses TRBV11-2 and TRBJ2-5; D is perhaps TRBD1 (5 bases). The V end lost 1 base, the J end lost 1 base, and 7 bases lay between the germline ends. CDR1 is SGHAT and CDR2 is FQNNGV in the germline V gene. The CDR3 length is 14 residues. CDR3 protein: CASSLVQGQETQYF. Here the CDR3 DNA reads TGTGCCAGCAGCTTAGTTCAGGGCCAAGAGACCCAGTACTTC.

The chain couples TRBV6-1 to TRBJ1-4; no definite D call. V was trimmed by 5 bases and J by 4 bases, leaving 11 bases between them. The CDR3 has 14 residues. Germline V gene lookup returns CDR1 MNHNS and CDR2 SASEGT. CDR3 in amino acids: CASSKRSLNEKLFF. The CDR3 nucleotides read TGTGCCAGCAGTAAGAGGTCCCTTAATGAAAAACTGTTTTTT.

The chain recombines TRBV29-1 with TRBJ1-2, with 7 positions matching TRBD1. The V gene end was trimmed by 6 bases and the J gene end by 0 bases; junction bases not matched to a gene: 7. The CDR3 runs 14 residues. Germline CDR1 and CDR2: SQVTM and ANQGSEA. CDR3 DNA sequence: TGCAGCGTGCACCGACAGGGTACTAACTATGGCTACACCTTC. It specifies CSVHRQGTNYGYTF.

The CDR3 nucleotides are TGTGCCAGTAGTGCCCGGACAGGGGGCTACGAGCAGTACTTC. Its protein product is CASSARTGGYEQYF. The rearrangement joins TRBV19 to TRBJ2-7, with TRBD1 matching 10 bases. V was pared by 5 bases and J by 3 bases, with 4 bases of the junction left unmatched. CDR1 is LNHDA, CDR2 SQIVND, per germline (reference sequence). This CDR3 has 14 amino acids.

V is TRBV30 and J is TRBJ2-5, with D perhaps matching TRBD1 (6 bases). The CDR3 has 13 residues. Trimming left V 7 bases short and J 1 base short, with 13 bases between. In germline, CDR1 is GTSNPN, CDR2 SVGIG (reference sequence). CDR3 residues: CALEQGTQETQYF. The CDR3 DNA sequence: TGTGCCTTGGAACAGGGTACCCAAGAGACCCAGTACTTC. The variable domain in full, with the rest retrieved from reference TRBV30 and TRBJ2-5, is SQTIHQWPATLVQPVGSPLSLECTVEGTSNPNLYWYRQAAGRGLQLLFYSVGIGQISSEVPQNLSASRPQDRQFILSSKKLLLSDSGFYLCALEQGTQETQYFGPGTRLLVL.

This clone was seen only once. The chain is built from TRBV29-1 and TRBJ1-1; the D gene is possibly TRBD1 (6 bases). The CDR3 covers 13 residues. Germline lookup yields CDR1 SQVTM and CDR2 ANQGSEA. The V end was cut by 7 bases, the J end by 2 bases, with 14 bases between. CDR3 nucleotide sequence: TGCAGCGGAATCTGGGGGGGCAACACTGAAGCTTTCTTT. It codes for CSGIWGGNTEAFF.

This clone is a singleton in its sample. V and J are TRBV6-4 and TRBJ1-6; D might be TRBD1 (6 bases). The CDR3 runs 15 residues. The V end was cut by 5 bases, the J end by 7 bases, with 15 bases between. Germline V gene data show CDR1 as MRHNA and CDR2 as SNTAGT. CDR3 DNA sequence: TGTGCCAGCAGTCAGACCGACAGGCTAAATTCACCCCTCCACTTT. Encoded protein: CASSQTDRLNSPLHF.

This clone appeared a single time. J is TRBJ2-7 and V is TRBV27; TRBD1 is a possible D gene (6 bases). The germline V and J ends were trimmed by 2 bases and 2 bases, with 13 bases remaining between them. Per the germline V gene, CDR1 is MNHEY and CDR2 is SMNVEV (reference sequence). CDR3 size: 15 residues. The CDR3 region is CASSLPGRGTYEQYF. The CDR3 DNA reads TGTGCCAGCAGTTTACCCGGCAGGGGTACCTACGAGCAGTACTTC.

The J gene is TRBJ2-5, the V gene TRBV6-6, with 9 bases identical to TRBD2. The length of the CDR3 is 14 residues. V lost 2 bases to trimming and J lost 4 bases; unmatched junction nucleotides: 2. Germline V gene lookup returns CDR1 MNHNY and CDR2 SVGAGI (reference sequence). CDR3 region: CASSYGSGGETQYF. The CDR3 DNA sequence: TGTGCCAGCAGTTACGGTAGCGGGGGAGAGACCCAGTACTTC.

The chain uses TRBV7-9 and TRBJ2-5; D gene ambiguous. Between the trimmed V and J ends, which lost 5 bases and 5 bases, there was a span of 6 bases. The CDR3 covers 11 residues. CDR1 SEHNR and CDR2 FQNEAQ come from the germline V gene (reference sequence). CDR3 bases: TGTGCCAGCAGCCAGTCGGAGACCCAGTACTTC. Protein: CASSQSETQYF.

This chain connects TRBV6-5 to TRBJ1-1; tentative D call: TRBD1 (5 bases). The CDR3 sequence is 13 residues long. Looked up from germline, CDR1 is MNHEY and CDR2 is SVGAGI. Trimming removed 5 bases at V and 9 bases at J, with 16 bases between. The CDR3 DNA sequence: TGTGCCAGCAGTATCACAGGTTACTCTAAAGCTTTCTTT. Translation gives CASSITGYSKAFF.

This chain connects TRBV6-6 to TRBJ1-6, with D hard to call. Per germline, CDR1 MNHNY and CDR2 SVGAGI (reference sequence). The CDR3 length is 14 residues. Trimming took off 4 bases at V and 13 bases at J, with 17 bases between the two ends. CDR3 in DNA: TGTGCCAGCAGTTTCCCCGGGGAGCCTTTCCCCCTCCACTTT. Translated: CASSFPGEPFPLHF.

This rearrangement joins TRBV5-6 to TRBJ1-6, with D perhaps TRBD1 (6 bases). CDR1 is SGHDT and CDR2 is YYEEEE in the germline V gene. Trimming cost V 0 bases and J 7 bases, with 11 bases left between them. The CDR3 is made up of 15 amino acids. For the CDR3, the DNA is TGTGCCAGCAGCTTGGTACAGGGAGGGAATTCACCCCTCCACTTT. Amino acids: CASSLVQGGNSPLHF.

V and J are TRBV29-1 and TRBJ1-2; 10 bases are a match to TRBD1. From germline, CDR1 is SQVTM and CDR2 ANQGSEA. This CDR3 has 12 residues. Trimming at V came to 4 bases and at J to 6 bases, leaving 2 bases not matched to a gene. CDR3 nucleotides: TGCAGCGTTGTAGGACAGGGGGATGGCTACACCTTC. It specifies CSVVGQGDGYTF.

The rearrangement links TRBV2 to TRBJ2-7; possibly TRBD2 for D (5 bases). Germline assignment: CDR1 SNHLY and CDR2 FYNNEI. V shed 1 base and J shed 6 bases, with 10 bases lying between them. The CDR3 has 13 amino acids. The CDR3 is CASSEDTGSEQYF. In DNA, the CDR3 is TGTGCCAGCAGTGAAGATACGGGGAGCGAGCAGTACTTC.

This rearrangement joins TRBV6-5 to TRBJ1-3; 7 positions match TRBD1. The junction had 4 bases not matched to a gene; V was cut back by 7 bases and J by 1 base. CDR3 length equals 14 residues. Germline assignment: CDR1 MNHEY and CDR2 SVGAGI. CDR3: CASKGGSSGNTIYF. The CDR3 DNA is TGTGCCAGCAAAGGGGGCTCTTCTGGAAACACCATATATTTT.

The chain carries TRBV5-1 and TRBJ2-7; the D gene is possibly TRBD2 (6 bases). The CDR3 loop spans 13 amino acids. V was clipped by 0 bases and J by 4 bases, with 8 bases between them. Germline assignment: CDR1 SGHRS and CDR2 YFSETQ. CDR3: CASSLGLGYEQYF. CDR3 bases: TGCGCCAGCAGCTTGGGACTAGGGTACGAGCAGTACTTC.

This clone was observed at least ten times. The J gene is TRBJ2-5, the V gene TRBV5-6; 8 bases line up with TRBD2. Germline V gives CDR1 SGHDT, CDR2 YYEEEE. CDR3 length equals 17 residues. The V gene end was trimmed by 4 bases and the J gene end by 5 bases; junction bases not matched to a gene: 16. The CDR3 reads CASSHTGRLAYVETQYF. The CDR3 coding sequence is TGTGCCAGCAGCCACACGGGAAGACTAGCGTATGTGGAGACCCAGTACTTC.